This TCR beta chain was profiled in a study of cytomegalovirus exposure and HLA in healthy donors. Per germline, CDR1 LNHDA and CDR2 SQIVND (reference sequence). The CDR3 consists of 15 residues. V lost 6 bases and J lost 5; bases outside the gene matches: 7. PCR employed 60 Vbeta and 13 Jbeta primers. The data were produced by immunoSEQ multiplex PCR, yet TCRdb's version contains in-frame clones alone and is incomplete. The sample has about 140,000 clones, and its top ten clones hold more than 0.8%. The source material was PBMCs. This sequence was found in a male donor in good health and CMV-seronegative. The chain joins TRBV19 to TRBJ2-1, with 10 positions matching TRBD2. The DNA of the CDR3 is TGTGCCAGTAGCCTCATAGCGGGAGGCCACAATGAGCAGTTCTTC. Residues: CASSLIAGGHNEQFF. Full variable domain (outside the CDR3, taken from reference TRBV19 and TRBJ2-1): DGGITQSPKYLFRKEGQNVTLSCEQNLNHDAMYWYRQDPGQGLRLIYYSQIVNDFQKGDIAEGYSVSREKKESFPLTVTSAQKNPTAFYLCASSLIAGGHNEQFFGPGTRLTVL.